This passage covers 14 T cell receptor beta chains from one sample sequenced in a study of cytomegalovirus exposure and HLA in healthy donors. This table comes from immunoSEQ multiplex PCR, and its TCRdb copy is limited to in-frame clones, with some not included. The sample yields about 110,000 clones, 88% seen once. Specimen: PBMCs. Source of these receptors: a woman aged 18-29 years in good health and CMV-seronegative.

The chain couples TRBV5-4 to TRBJ2-4; 7 bases match TRBD2. Germline V gene sequence: CDR1 SGHNT, CDR2 YYREEE (reference sequence). J lost 0 bases, V lost 4 bases, and 7 bases had no gene match. The CDR3 extends over 16 amino acids. CDR3: CASSVGGVLAKNIQYF. The CDR3 DNA reads as TGTGCCAGCAGCGTGGGGGGGGTCCTAGCCAAAAACATTCAGTACTTC.

The J gene is TRBJ1-5, the V gene TRBV6-6, with D perhaps TRBD1 (5 bases). Germline loops: CDR1 MNHNY, CDR2 SVGAGI (reference sequence). V gave up 5 bases and J gave up 0 bases, with 8 bases separating them. The CDR3 has 14 residues. This chain's CDR3 is CASSDSVSNQPQHF. The CDR3 DNA sequence: TGTGCCAGCAGTGACAGTGTTAGCAATCAGCCCCAGCATTTT.

This chain connects TRBV4-3 to TRBJ2-7; 10 bases align to TRBD1. Germline values: CDR1 LGHNA, CDR2 YSLEER. CDR3 length equals 18 residues. The J segment lost 2 bases and the V segment lost 4 bases, leaving 14 bases of the junction unmatched. The CDR3 region is CASSPQSSGTGDPYEQYF. The CDR3 DNA sequence: TGCGCCAGCAGCCCGCAATCCTCCGGGACAGGGGATCCCTACGAGCAGTACTTC.

The chain combines TRBV2 with TRBJ1-2; D might be TRBD1 (6 bases). V lost 1 base to trimming and J lost 4 bases, with 10 bases between them. The V gene's germline CDR1 is SNHLY and CDR2 FYNNEI. The CDR3 is 14 amino acids. CDR3 coding DNA: TGTGCCAGCAGTGAAGAGACAGGTACCTATGGCTACACCTTC. Its protein is CASSEETGTYGYTF. The variable domain in full, completed from reference TRBV2 and TRBJ1-2, reads EPEVTQTPSHQVTQMGQEVILRCVPISNHLYFYWYRQILGQKVEFLVSFYNNEISEKSEIFDDQFSVERPDGSNFTLKIRSTKLEDSAMYFCASSEETGTYGYTFGSGTRLTVV.

The chain couples TRBV15 to TRBJ1-5, with 7 bases lining up with TRBD1. Germline V gene lookup returns CDR1 LNHNV and CDR2 YYDKDF (reference sequence). The V gene end was trimmed by 1 base and the J gene end by 5 bases; junction bases not matched to a gene: 20. The CDR3 is made up of 20 amino acids. The CDR3 DNA sequence: TGTGCCACCAGCAGAGCGGCCGATACAGGGGCCTCGGCTCGGCATCAGCCCCAGCATTTT. Translating gives CATSRAADTGASARHQPQHF.

This clone was observed a few times. The CDR3 DNA reads as TGTGCCAGCAGTACCTATCGGGGGCAGCCCCAGCATTTT. This encodes CASSTYRGQPQHF. The gene calls are TRBV27 and TRBJ1-5; weak D call: TRBD1 (5 bases). Germline V gene lookup returns CDR1 MNHEY and CDR2 SMNVEV (reference sequence). This CDR3 region has 13 residues. The ends were cut back, 5 bases at V and 7 bases at J, with 12 bases in the middle.

The rearrangement uses TRBV6-4 and TRBJ1-4; TRBD1 aligns across 7 bases. Germline V CDR1 and CDR2: MRHNA, SNTAGT. V was clipped by 9 bases and J by 1 base; unmatched bases: 17. The CDR3 is made up of 18 amino acids. The CDR3 protein is CASGTQGDTKITNEKLFF. The CDR3 DNA is TGTGCCAGTGGGACCCAGGGGGACACGAAAATAACTAATGAAAAACTGTTTTTT.

The gene calls are TRBV9 and TRBJ2-1, with 10 bases matching TRBD1. CDR1 is SGDLS, CDR2 YYNGEE, per germline. V trimming: 3 bases; J trimming: 7 bases; junction bases outside the gene matches: 7. CDR3 length: 15 amino acids. DNA for the CDR3: TGTGCCAGCAGCGCTCCAGACAGGGGGCTGAATGAGCAGTTCTTC. This encodes CASSAPDRGLNEQFF. The full variable domain, with the rest looked up from reference TRBV9 and TRBJ2-1, is DSGVTQTPKHLITATGQRVTLRCSPRSGDLSVYWYQQSLDQGLQFLIQYYNGEERAKGNILERFSAQQFPDLHSELNLSSLELGDSALYFCASSAPDRGLNEQFFGPGTRLTVL.

This clone was picked up a small number of times. The V gene is TRBV7-3, the J gene TRBJ2-3; TRBD2 agrees at 8 bases. In germline, CDR1 is SGHTA, CDR2 FQGTGA. V lost 1 base to trimming and J lost 2 bases; unmatched junction nucleotides: 8. This CDR3 contains 17 residues. CDR3: CASSLNGAGGATDTQYF. DNA of the CDR3: TGTGCCAGCAGCTTAAACGGCGCGGGGGGTGCCACAGATACGCAGTATTTT.

This clone was counted between two and nine times. In DNA form, the CDR3 reads TGTGGGTTCACAGGGACGACTAACTATGGCTACACCTTC. Residues: CGFTGTTNYGYTF. The chain carries TRBV30 and TRBJ1-2; D may be TRBD1 (6 bases). Germline V gene sequence: CDR1 GTSNPN, CDR2 SVGIG (reference sequence). CDR3 size: 13 residues.

V is TRBV5-1 and J is TRBJ1-2; 7 nucleotides line up with TRBD1. CDR3 length: 15 residues. The junction had 9 bases not matched to a gene; V was cut back by 4 bases and J by 3 bases. The germline V gene has CDR1 SGHRS and CDR2 YFSETQ. The CDR3 sequence is CASSLGIDRDYGYTF. DNA for the CDR3: TGCGCCAGCAGCCTGGGGATTGACAGGGACTATGGCTACACCTTC.

The V call is TRBV28, the J call TRBJ1-1, with D perhaps matching TRBD1 (5 bases). This CDR3 region has 14 residues. Germline V lookup: CDR1 MDHEN, CDR2 SYDVKM. Trimming took off 7 bases at V and 3 bases at J, with 15 bases between the two ends. CDR3 nucleotide sequence: TGTGCCAGCACCTTCCCGGGGGTAGACACTGAAGCTTTCTTT. This sequence encodes CASTFPGVDTEAFF.

The V call is TRBV19, the J call TRBJ1-2; TRBD1 aligns across 11 bases. V dropped 9 bases and J dropped 3; count of bases not matched to a gene: 6. The CDR3 runs 14 residues. Germline V gene lookup returns CDR1 LNHDA and CDR2 SQIVND (reference sequence). The chain's CDR3 is CASQRTGGDYGYTF. In DNA, the CDR3 is TGTGCCAGCCAGAGGACAGGGGGCGACTATGGCTACACCTTC.

The rearrangement joins TRBV5-5 to TRBJ1-2, with 8 bases lining up with TRBD1. Losses at the gene ends were 4 bases for V and 6 bases for J; bases not matched to a gene: 8. The germline V gene has CDR1 SGHKS and CDR2 YYEKEE (reference sequence). The CDR3 is 14 amino acids. As DNA, the CDR3 is TGTGCCAGCAGCCTCAGGGGGCCGGGCCATGGCTACACCTTC. It encodes CASSLRGPGHGYTF.